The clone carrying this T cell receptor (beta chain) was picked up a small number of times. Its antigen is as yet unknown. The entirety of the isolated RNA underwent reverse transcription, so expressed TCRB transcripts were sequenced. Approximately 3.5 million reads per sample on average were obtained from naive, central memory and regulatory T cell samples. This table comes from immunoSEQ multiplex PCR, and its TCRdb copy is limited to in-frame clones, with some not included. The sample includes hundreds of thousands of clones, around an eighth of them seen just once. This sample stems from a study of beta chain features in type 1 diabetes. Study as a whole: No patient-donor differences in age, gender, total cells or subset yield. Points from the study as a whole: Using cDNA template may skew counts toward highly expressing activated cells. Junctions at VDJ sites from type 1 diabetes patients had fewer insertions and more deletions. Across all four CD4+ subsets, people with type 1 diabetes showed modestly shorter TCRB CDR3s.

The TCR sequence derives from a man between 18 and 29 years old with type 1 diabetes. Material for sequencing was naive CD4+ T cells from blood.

The CDR3, as DNA: TGCAGCGTGACGCGGGAGTATGGCTACACCTTC. Translated: CSVTREYGYTF. This rearrangement joins TRBV29-1 to TRBJ1-2; D gene uncertain. The germline V and J ends were trimmed by 6 bases and 5 bases, with 10 bases remaining between them. This CDR3 comprises 11 residues. Looked up from germline, CDR1 is SQVTM and CDR2 is ANQGSEA.